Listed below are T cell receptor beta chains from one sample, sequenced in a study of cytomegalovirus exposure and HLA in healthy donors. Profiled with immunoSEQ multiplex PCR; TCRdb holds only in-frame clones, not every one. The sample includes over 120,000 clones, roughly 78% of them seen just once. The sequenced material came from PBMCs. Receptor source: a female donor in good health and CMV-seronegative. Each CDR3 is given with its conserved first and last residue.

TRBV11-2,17,CASSPLRDRGLYNEQFF
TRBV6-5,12,CASSYPGQPQHF
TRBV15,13,CATSRGVSYEQYF
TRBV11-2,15,CASSSVIQGFTEAFF
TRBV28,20,CASSSRSPPSSTGPTDTQYF
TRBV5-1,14,CASSLVAGGYEQYF
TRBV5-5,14,CASSLGVGVDEQFF
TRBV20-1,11,CSARWHTEAFF
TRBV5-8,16,CASSLSGGPAKNIQYF
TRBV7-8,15,CASNSRGGSSHEQYF